This entry features one TCR beta chain sequence. What it binds is not known. The sample originates from a study of regulatory T cells in long-lasting Graves disease. The study's findings and limits: A greater number of public clonotypes (more than 2,500) was shared by persistent patients than by new patients (about 890).

Trimming left V 0 bases short and J 8 bases short, with 8 bases between. CDR3 length equals 13 residues. From germline, CDR1 is MNHEY and CDR2 SVGAGI. Libraries of TCR beta came from iRepertoire HTBI primers plus Arm-PCR of CDR3 regions. TCRdb recomputed calls from the multiplex PCR reads with MiXCR, one row per CDR3 protein. The sample lists roughly 360,000 distinct CDR3 sequences; more than 20% were seen once. As for time point: persistent/refractory GD, antithyroid drugs over 5 years with positive TRAb. PBMCs provided the RNA from which the TCR library was made. The chain joins TRBV6-5 to TRBJ2-1; tentatively, D is TRBD2 (5 bases). The sequencing used peripheral blood mononuclear cells (PBMCs), collected when the disease was refractory, from a patient treated with antithyroid drugs. The receptor was isolated from a woman aged 35 to 49 with Graves disease. CDR3 amino acids: CASSYSKADEQFF. In DNA, the CDR3 is TGTGCCAGCAGTTACTCAAAAGCGGATGAGCAGTTCTTC.